This T cell receptor beta chain was identified in a study of esophageal squamous cell carcinoma under preoperative chemotherapy. Study in general: TCR repertoires were profiled from both peripheral blood T cells and tumor-infiltrating lymphocytes.

Points on this clonotype: One junction end does not reproduce the germline sequence, and a read error may be involved.

TCRdb reanalysed the PCR reads using MiXCR and keeps one entry per CDR3 protein. The sample includes 5,000 to 7,500 distinct CDR3 sequences, about 30% of them seen just once. In germline, CDR1 is SGHTA, CDR2 FQGNSA. This CDR3 comprises 14 residues. Time point denoted: before preoperative PTX-NDP chemotherapy. The genes are TRBV7-2 and TRBJ2-5; maybe TRBD2 (6 bases). This TCR was recovered from a human donor with esophageal squamous cell carcinoma. The donor label of this sample is uncertain. The sample was taken from a patient given preoperative chemotherapy. This CDR3 reads CASSPRRERGTQYF. The CDR3, as DNA: TGTGCGAGCAGCCCGCGCCGGGAGAGAGGGACCCAGTACTTC.